This T cell receptor beta chain was sequenced for a study of T-cell memory formation after mild COVID-19. As for the study in general: Largely, the TCR clusters proved donor specific.

The CDR3 has 15 residues. Trimming stripped 1 base from V and 5 bases from J, with 14 bases between. Germline CDR1 is MNHEY and CDR2 is SVGAGI. Findings of the study overall: Researchers report contracting CD4+ clones mostly in CM and EM, with CD8+ clones in EMRA. Memory sampled before infection contained some responding clones, suggesting cross-reactive memory joined.

cDNA libraries for TCR alpha and TCR beta, carrying sample barcodes and UMIs, came from 5'RACE with constant-segment primers. TCRdb called the 5' RACE reads again in MiXCR, with one record for every CDR3 protein. This sample has approximately 82,000 distinct CDR3 sequences, with about 13% found just once. As concerns this clonotype: Its specificity is not known.

The sequence was collected from a man between 18 and 29 years old who had mild COVID-19 (a few samples of this study predate the infection). Cell type and time point are not known. V gene TRBV6-5 combines with J gene TRBJ2-5; the D gene is possibly TRBD1 (6 bases). The specimen sequenced was PBMCs or a T cell subset sorted from them (not recorded which). The CDR3, as DNA: TGTGCCAGCAGTTACTTCCAGGGGCCCGGGGAGACCCAGTACTTC. Translating it yields CASSYFQGPGETQYF.